The source of this T cell receptor beta chain is a study of T cell changes during pregnancy in multiple sclerosis (dated by TCRdb to the late 2010s). Background for the entire study: The study looked at changes in the T cell repertoire across pregnancy in women with multiple sclerosis.

Note on this clone: This clone's antigen is unknown. No clone much larger than this one lies a single base away; base qualities are absent.

Receptors were amplified or captured by the immunoSEQ multiplex PCR assay. TCRdb carries this immuneACCESS record with in-frame sequences only. Its versions omit some clonotypes, under half of them owing to an unresolved V gene in the studies checked, with the rest unexplained. The sample table records tens of thousands of clones; around 92% of these occur just once. 0.15% to 0.25% of the sample is taken by the ten largest. This sequence originates from a female donor with multiple sclerosis, enrolled in a pregnancy study. The specimen was CD4+ T cells from peripheral blood mononuclear cells, collected in the second trimester of pregnancy.

The CDR3 protein sequence reads: CASSLVGVPENTIYF. The nucleotide sequence is given as TGTGCCAGCAGCTTAGTGGGAGTACCCGAAAACACCATATATTTT. The V and J genes are TRBV7-2 and TRBJ1-3; no D gene call is confident. The CDR3 runs 15 residues from the cysteine to the phenylalanine. CDR3 DNA only is kept here, 45 bases in frame from base 1. The junction shows trimming of 1 base on V and 6 bases on J, plus 13 bases between the germline ends. The CDR1 and CDR2 encoded by the germline V gene are SGHTA and FQGNSA.